The 14 T cell receptor beta chains below come from one sample, sequenced in a study of shared clonotypes between healthy human individuals. Measured with immunoSEQ multiplex PCR; TCRdb has only the in-frame clones, and not every one. The sample has under 2,500,000 clones, around 95% seen once. Specimen: naive CD4+ T cells sorted from blood. This sample's subset: CD45RA+ positively selected. The source is a man aged 18 to 35 in good health.

The chain carries TRBV9 and TRBJ1-5, with D unresolved. The CDR3 totals 16 residues. Germline loops: CDR1 SGDLS, CDR2 YYNGEE. The V and J ends lost 0 bases and 1 base respectively, with 11 bases between them. DNA of the CDR3: TGTGCCAGCAGCGTAGGAGACACCGGGAGCAATCAGCCCCAGCATTTT. Protein: CASSVGDTGSNQPQHF. Variable domain in full (rest from reference TRBV9 and TRBJ1-5): DSGVTQTPKHLITATGQRVTLRCSPRSGDLSVYWYQQSLDQGLQFLIQYYNGEERAKGNILERFSAQQFPDLHSELNLSSLELGDSALYFCASSVGDTGSNQPQHFGDGTRLSIL.

The chain joins TRBV6-5 to TRBJ2-7; D may be TRBD1 or TRBD2 (5 bases each). V lost 7 bases and J 7 bases, leaving 14 bases between the germline ends. Per the germline V gene, CDR1 is MNHEY and CDR2 is SVGAGI. The CDR3 loop spans 12 amino acids. The DNA for the CDR3 is TGTGCCAGCATCTTTGGGGGTCGAGAGCAGTACTTC. Translating it yields CASIFGGREQYF.

The rearrangement uses TRBV7-6 and TRBJ2-2; D possibly corresponds to TRBD2 (5 bases). Germline lookup yields CDR1 SGHVS and CDR2 FNYEAQ. This CDR3 has 15 residues. V lost 3 bases and J lost 7, with 15 bases in between. The CDR3 loop reads CASSFEAGIIGELFF. CDR3 in DNA: TGTGCCAGCAGCTTTGAGGCCGGGATAATCGGGGAGCTGTTTTTT.

The chain links TRBV15 to TRBJ2-1, with D tentatively TRBD2 (6 bases). There are 15 residues in the CDR3. V was shortened by 3 bases and J by 2 bases, with 11 bases between the two germline ends. Per germline, CDR1 LNHNV and CDR2 YYDKDF (reference sequence). The CDR3 DNA reads TGTGCCACCAGCAGGCGGGACGTACCCTACAATGAGCAGTTCTTC. Protein product: CATSRRDVPYNEQFF.

The chain carries TRBV5-1 and TRBJ1-6; 7 bases match TRBD1. The CDR3 runs 14 residues. Trimming at V came to 3 bases and at J to 10 bases, leaving 7 bases not matched to a gene. Germline V gene data show CDR1 as SGHRS and CDR2 as YFSETQ. CDR3 protein: CASSSTGADSPLHF. In nucleotides, the CDR3 is TGCGCCAGCAGCTCCACAGGGGCGGACTCACCCCTCCACTTT.

The chain uses TRBV12-5 and TRBJ2-3, with 7 bases aligning to TRBD2. The CDR3 is made up of 17 amino acids. Germline CDR1 reads LGHNT; CDR2 reads FRNRAP. The trim removed 3 bases at V and 4 bases at J, leaving 13 bases unmatched. The CDR3 nucleotides are TGTGCTAGTGGTTTTCCCCCCGTGGGAGGGCCCGCAGATACGCAGTATTTT. It is translated as CASGFPPVGGPADTQYF.

The gene calls are TRBV19 and TRBJ2-2; 8 bases agree with TRBD1. The CDR3 spans 16 residues. The trim removed 5 bases at V and 5 bases at J, leaving 10 bases unmatched. CDR1 LNHDA and CDR2 SQIVND come from the germline V gene (reference sequence). Here the CDR3 reads CASSVVGQGGTGELFF. The CDR3 coding sequence is TGTGCCAGTAGTGTCGTAGGACAGGGTGGGACCGGGGAGCTGTTTTTT.

The chain uses TRBV5-1 and TRBJ2-3; TRBD2 matches 9 bases. V was pared by 0 bases and J by 4 bases, with 6 bases of the junction left unmatched. The CDR3 spans 16 residues. Germline V CDR1 and CDR2: SGHRS, YFSETQ. This chain's CDR3 is CASSLAAGGGADTQYF. In DNA form, the CDR3 reads TGCGCCAGCAGCTTGGCAGCGGGAGGAGGTGCAGATACGCAGTATTTT.

V and J are TRBV29-1 and TRBJ2-5; 11 bases fit TRBD1. Germline V gene sequence: CDR1 SQVTM, CDR2 ANQGSEA. Trimming took 7 bases from V and 1 from J; bases not matched to a gene: 2. The CDR3 covers 13 residues. The CDR3: CSGGTGGQETQYF. The CDR3 bases are TGCAGCGGAGGGACAGGGGGCCAAGAGACCCAGTACTTC.

The J gene is TRBJ1-6, the V gene TRBV6-7, with D possibly matching TRBD1 (5 bases). TRBV6-7 is an open reading frame whose function is uncertain. Deletions cut 4 bases from V and 8 bases from J, with 12 bases between. The CDR3 has 14 residues. DNA of the CDR3: TGTGCCAGCAGTTCCCGGGTGGGGGATTCACCCCTCCACTTT. It codes for CASSSRVGDSPLHF.

The V gene is TRBV9, the J gene TRBJ2-2; 9 bases are shared with TRBD2. With V trimmed by 2 bases and J by 6 bases, 8 bases remained unmatched. This CDR3 is 16 amino acids long. Germline V CDR1 and CDR2: SGDLS, YYNGEE. The CDR3 spells CASSVSSGVVPGELFF. CDR3 nucleotide sequence: TGTGCCAGCAGCGTCTCTAGCGGGGTCGTGCCCGGGGAGCTGTTTTTT.

V usage is TRBV18 and J usage is TRBJ2-7; 10 positions agree with TRBD1. This CDR3 is 15 amino acids long. The trim removed 3 bases at V and 9 bases at J, leaving 11 bases unmatched. Germline-derived CDR1 and CDR2 are KGHSH and LQKENI. The CDR3 sequence is CASSPNWDRGSVQYF. CDR3 bases: TGTGCCAGCTCACCCAACTGGGACAGGGGTTCCGTGCAGTACTTC. The complete variable domain, with remaining parts taken from reference TRBV18 and TRBJ2-7, reads NAGVMQNPRHLVRRRGQEARLRCSPMKGHSHVYWYRQLPEEGLKFMVYLQKENIIDESGMPKERFSAEFPKEGPSILRIQQVVRGDSAAYFCASSPNWDRGSVQYFGPGTRLTVT.

This chain links TRBV5-1 with TRBJ2-3, with 10 bases lining up with TRBD2. The CDR3 loop spans 15 amino acids. CDR1 is SGHRS and CDR2 is YFSETQ in the germline V gene. The V gene end was trimmed by 0 bases and the J gene end by 11 bases; junction bases not matched to a gene: 9. The CDR3 spells CASSLVTSGAQLQYF. Written as DNA, the CDR3 is TGCGCCAGCAGCTTGGTCACTAGCGGGGCCCAGCTGCAGTATTTT.

This clone is a singleton in its sample. Distinct nucleotide sequences in the sample also encode this CDR3. V usage is TRBV2 and J usage is TRBJ1-1; the D gene is possibly TRBD1 (6 bases). Per germline, CDR1 SNHLY and CDR2 FYNNEI. V lost 5 bases, J lost 1 base, and 11 bases lay in between. The CDR3 has 14 amino acids. The CDR3: CASSLDRANTEAFF. CDR3 nucleotides: TGTGCCAGCAGTTTGGACAGAGCGAACACTGAAGCTTTCTTT. Combining the CDR3 with reference TRBV2 and TRBJ1-1 gives the whole variable domain EPEVTQTPSHQVTQMGQEVILRCVPISNHLYFYWYRQILGQKVEFLVSFYNNEISEKSEIFDDQFSVERPDGSNFTLKIRSTKLEDSAMYFCASSLDRANTEAFFGQGTRLTVV.